This TCR beta chain was captured in a study of T cell responses to AZD1222 COVID-19 vaccine. Overall study results and limits: Repertoires were obtained only post-peak T cell response. Spike-specific TCR breadth and depth rose after two AZD1222 doses.

Germline CDR1 is ENHRY and CDR2 is SYGVKD. Trimming at V came to 3 bases and at J to 1 base, leaving 5 bases not matched to a gene. The length of the CDR3 is 19 residues. Details on this clone: Its target is unknown.

Assay: immunoSEQ multiplex PCR; the TCRdb copy retains only in-frame clones and omits some. The profile covers about 99,000 clones, with roughly nine tenths appearing a single time and about an eighth taken by the ten largest. The chain joins TRBV10-3 to TRBJ2-6; 14 nucleotides match TRBD2. This specimen was peripheral blood, taken on day 0 of AZD1222 vaccination. This sequence originates from an adult in good health. CDR3 DNA: TGTGCCATCAGTGACCCGGGACTAGCGGGAGTTTCTGGGGCCAACGTCCTGACTTTC. Its translation is CAISDPGLAGVSGANVLTF.